This T cell receptor (beta chain) was recovered during a study of cytomegalovirus exposure and HLA in healthy donors. Study results and caveats: Productive rates of about 90% or about 30% were seen for most TCR beta V segments in an earlier analysis.

Between the trimmed V and J ends, which lost 3 bases and 7 bases, there was a span of 10 bases. This CDR3 has 12 amino acids. Germline V gene lookup returns CDR1 SGHRS and CDR2 YFSETQ. This clone turned up a few times. What it binds is unknown. In nominal health when sampled, donors likely had unrecorded immune exposures nonetheless. A multiplex PCR was run with 60 Vbeta primers and 13 Jbeta primers. Clones were sequenced by immunoSEQ multiplex PCR, and TCRdb holds only the in-frame ones, with some missing. The table has roughly 100,000 clones, less than 85% seen once. The TCR originated in a man in his forties in good health and CMV-seronegative. The chain is built from TRBV5-1 and TRBJ2-5; D is perhaps TRBD2 (5 bases). The source material was PBMCs. The chain's CDR3 is CASSSEVGTQYF. The CDR3 DNA reads as TGCGCCAGCAGCTCGGAGGTGGGGACCCAGTACTTC. Together with reference TRBV5-1 and TRBJ2-5, the CDR3 gives the full variable domain: KAGVTQTPRYLIKTRGQQVTLSCSPISGHRSVSWYQQTPGQGLQFLFEYFSETQRNKGNFPGRFSGRQFSNSRSEMNVSTLELGDSALYLCASSSEVGTQYFGPGTRLLVL.